This T cell receptor (beta chain) was observed in a study of blood T cell repertoires in COVID-19. Germline-derived CDR1 and CDR2 are SGHVS and FQNEAQ. The CDR3 length is 17 residues. V lost 3 bases and J lost 0, with 14 bases in between. In the source study's methods: Estimation of nucleated cell counts was performed using reference gene primer amplification. Method: immunoSEQ multiplex PCR; TCRdb's copy keeps in-frame clones and lacks some. That table gives V, J and clone size, and the DNA gave D and trimming. The data hold roughly 150,000 clones, with around 85% observed a single time. The chain combines TRBV7-8 with TRBJ2-2; D possibly corresponds to TRBD1 (6 bases). This receptor was obtained from a woman in her seventies with acute or convalescent COVID-19. The sample consisted of peripheral blood. CDR3: CASSFSLQGANTGELFF. CDR3 coding DNA: TGTGCCAGCAGCTTCTCTCTACAGGGCGCGAACACCGGGGAGCTGTTTTTT. Together with reference TRBV7-8 and TRBJ2-2, the CDR3 gives the full variable domain: GAGVSQSPRYKVAKRGQDVALRCDPISGHVSLFWYQQALGQGPEFLTYFQNEAQLDKSGLPSDRFFAERPEGSVSTLKIQRTQQEDSAVYLCASSFSLQGANTGELFFGEGSRLTVL.